What follows is one T cell receptor beta chain and its context. The data stem from a study of blood T cell repertoires in COVID-19. Study summary: Some COVID-19 samples were acute and others convalescent; all came from the United States, Italy and Spain. Sample material is recorded as cDNA or gDNA derived from T cells, B-cell-depleted T cells, or PBMCs.

In the authors' methods: Scientists estimated how many nucleated cells there were by amplifying reference gene primers. This table comes from immunoSEQ multiplex PCR, and its TCRdb copy is limited to in-frame clones, with some not included. From that table come the V and J calls and clone size; the DNA was used to work out D and trimming. The profile shows 100,000 to 150,000 clones, roughly 84% of them singletons. This CDR3 is 15 amino acids long. The receptor's source is a woman over 75 with acute or convalescent COVID-19. Sequenced material: peripheral blood. The V gene is TRBV21-1, the J gene TRBJ2-7; no DNA check was done on the table's D call, TRBD2. TRBV21-1 is designated a pseudogene. The CDR3 DNA is TGTGCCAGCAGCAGGGGCGCGGGAGGGCCATACGAGCAGTACTTC. Protein sequence: CASSRGAGGPYEQYF.